A selection of T cell receptor beta chains follows, all from one sample in a study of T-cell reconstitution after alpha-beta-depleted transplantation in children. Via MiXCR, TCRdb re-called the PCR reads, giving one row per CDR3 protein. The table has about 980,000 distinct CDR3 sequences, roughly 29% seen once; the top ten hold 28%. Sequenced here: PBMCs, mostly from graft donor cells, sampled 360 days after TCRalphabeta/CD19-depleted stem cell transplant. The receptors stem from a boy in the first two years of life who had a stem cell transplant for SCID, so the T cells may come from the graft donor. Each CDR3 is given with its conserved first and last residue. A D gene is named only where the DNA matches it firmly. Only part of the rows carry a size: once, few, many, or a class if the clone is expanded.

NA,NA,TRBJ1-1,TRBV6-5,TGTGCCAGCAGTTACTCGAGGGGGGGTCTCACTGAAGCTTTCTTT,CASSYSRGGLTEAFF
NA,NA,TRBJ1-3,TRBV25-1,TGTGCCAGCAGTGAGTCCAGGGCTGGACGAAACACCATATATTTT,CASSESRAGRNTIYF
NA,NA,TRBJ2-1,TRBV4-3,TGCGCCAGCAGCCACCCCGGGCGCAACTCCTACAATGAGCAGTTCTTC,CASSHPGRNSYNEQFF
TRBD2,NA,TRBJ2-2,TRBV12-3/TRBV12-4,TGTGGCAGCAAAAGACTAGCGGGGGGACTCACCGGGGAGCTGTTTTTT,CGSKRLAGGLTGELFF
TRBD2,NA,TRBJ2-3,TRBV4-3,TGCGCCAGCAGCCATGCGGACGGGGGGTCGACAGATACGCAGTATTTT,CASSHADGGSTDTQYF
NA,NA,TRBJ1-1,TRBV12-3/TRBV12-4,TGTGCCAGCAGTTTGGGGCTGGGGTGGGCTGAAGCTTTCTTT,CASSLGLGWAEAFF
TRBD1,NA,TRBJ2-7,TRBV27,TGTGCCAGCAGACCGGGACAGGGGGTAGGGGACTCCTACGAGCAGTACTTC,CASRPGQGVGDSYEQYF
TRBD1,NA,TRBJ1-1,TRBV4-2,TGTGCCAGCAGCGGCGGACAGGGCTGGGTGAACACTGAAGCTTTCTTT,CASSGGQGWVNTEAFF
TRBD2,NA,TRBJ2-7,TRBV10-3,TGTGCCATCAGTGAGCTGGGAGGGTGGGACGAGCAGTACTTC,CAISELGGWDEQYF
NA,few,TRBJ1-3,TRBV6-1,TGTGCCAGCAGGACCGGGACCTCCTCCGGAAACACCATATATTTT,CASRTGTSSGNTIYF
TRBD2,few,TRBJ2-5,TRBV7-2,TGTGCCAGCAGCGAAACCCGCGGGGGGTTCCAAGAGACCCAGTACTTC,CASSETRGGFQETQYF
NA,NA,TRBJ2-3,TRBV7-3,TGTGCCAGCAGCCAAACGGCCCAGGTGGCAGATACGCAGTATTTT,CASSQTAQVADTQYF
TRBD2,many,TRBJ2-3,TRBV5-1,TGTGCCAGCAGCTTAGTAGGACTAGCGGGGACAGATACGCAGTATTTT,CASSLVGLAGTDTQYF
TRBD2,NA,TRBJ2-1,TRBV7-3,TGTGCCAGCAGCCCGGCTATCGGGGGGGCAGTCAATGAGCAGTTCTTC,CASSPAIGGAVNEQFF
NA,few,TRBJ2-3,TRBV4-3,TGCGCCAGCAGCCAAGACCGAGGAGGGGGGTTCACAGATACGCAGTATTTT,CASSQDRGGGFTDTQYF
NA,NA,TRBJ2-5,TRBV10-3,TGTGCCATCAGTGATCAGGGGACGGAGACCCAGTACTTC,CAISDQGTETQYF
TRBD1,NA,TRBJ1-4,TRBV5-1,TGCGCCAGCAGCTCATCGGGACAGACAAATGAAAAACTGTTTTTT,CASSSSGQTNEKLFF
TRBD1,few,TRBJ2-2,TRBV4-1,TGCGCCAGCAGCCAATGGGGACAGGCGATGACCGGGGAGCTGTTTTTT,CASSQWGQAMTGELFF
NA,NA,TRBJ1-2,TRBV28,TGTGCCAGCAGAGCGGGCCCGTATGGCTACACCTTC,CASRAGPYGYTF
NA,NA,TRBJ2-5,TRBV5-1,TGCGCCAGCAGGGTAAACTCATTCGAGACCCAGTACTTC,CASRVNSFETQYF
NA,NA,TRBJ2-3,TRBV28,TGTGCGACTGGGCCACTCACAGATACGCAGTATTTT,CATGPLTDTQYF
NA,NA,TRBJ2-3,TRBV2,TGTGCCAGCAGTGAATGGAGGAGTCCCACAGATACGCAGTATTTT,CASSEWRSPTDTQYF
NA,few,TRBJ1-2,TRBV24-1,TGTGCCACCGCCGACTACTATGGCTACACCTTC,CATADYYGYTF
TRBD2,NA,TRBJ2-3,TRBV27,TGTGCCAGCAGTTCCCTCGTCCTCGGACTAGCGGGGAATGGGACAGATACGCAGTATTTT,CASSSLVLGLAGNGTDTQYF
NA,NA,TRBJ1-2,TRBV12-3/TRBV12-4,TGTGCCAGCAGTTTAAGGCAGACCACGAGGGACTATGGCTACACCTTC,CASSLRQTTRDYGYTF
TRBD2,many,TRBJ2-1,TRBV9,TGTGCCAGCAGCGTAGGCGGGGGGGATGAAGGTGAGCAGTTCTTC,CASSVGGGDEGEQFF
TRBD1,NA,TRBJ2-3,TRBV20-1,TGCAGTGCTAGAGCGCAGGGGGTGGCTCGCTCGGATACGCAGTATTTT,CSARAQGVARSDTQYF
NA,NA,TRBJ2-1,TRBV12-3/TRBV12-4,TGTGCCAGCAGTTTAGGGTCGCTGAGTAATGAGCAGTTCTTC,CASSLGSLSNEQFF
TRBD1,NA,TRBJ2-4,TRBV10-3,TGTGCCATCAGTGAGGGGGACAGCCAAAACTTC,CAISEGDSQNF
NA,NA,TRBJ2-3,TRBV3-1,TGTGCCAGCAGCCCCCCCGAGGGGGACACAGATACGCAGTATTTT,CASSPPEGDTDTQYF
TRBD1,few,TRBJ2-1,TRBV7-3,TGTGCCAGCAGCCCTGAGGGGACAGGGAGGTACAATGAGCAGTTCTTC,CASSPEGTGRYNEQFF
NA,many,TRBJ1-2,TRBV10-2,TGCGCCAGCAGTGACCCAGGACGGGGCTACACCTTC,CASSDPGRGYTF
NA,NA,TRBJ2-3,TRBV2,TGTGCCAGCAGGTTGACAGCCGGTCGGATGGATACGCAGTATTTT,CASRLTAGRMDTQYF
NA,few,TRBJ2-3,TRBV20-1,TGCAGTGCGAGCAGGGATACGCAGTATTTT,CSASRDTQYF
NA,few,TRBJ2-5,TRBV25-1,TGTGCCAGCAGTGATCATCGGAGCCAAGAGACCCAGTACTTC,CASSDHRSQETQYF
TRBD1,NA,TRBJ2-7,TRBV10-3,TGTGCCATCACCCCGGGACAGGTCTCCTACGAGCAGTACTTC,CAITPGQVSYEQYF
NA,NA,TRBJ2-1,TRBV5-6,TGTGCCAGCATTATTAACGGGGGGCAGTACAATGAGCAGTTCTTC,CASIINGGQYNEQFF
TRBD2,NA,TRBJ2-1,TRBV4-3,TGCGCCAGCAGCCAAAGGACTAGCGGGGGCGAGCAGTTCTTC,CASSQRTSGGEQFF
NA,few,TRBJ2-1,TRBV11-3,TGTGCCAGCAGCGCGGGACTCAGCTCCTACAATGAGCAGTTCTTC,CASSAGLSSYNEQFF
NA,many,TRBJ1-1,TRBV7-9,TGTGCCAGCAGCTTAGGTTGGGCCGCGAACACTGAAGCTTTCTTT,CASSLGWAANTEAFF
TRBD1,NA,TRBJ1-5,TRBV5-1,TGCGCCAGCAGCTGGGGGACAGAGAATCAGCCCCAGCATTTT,CASSWGTENQPQHF
NA,NA,TRBJ1-2,TRBV5-1,TGCGCCAGCAGCTTGGACGGGGGCTACACCTTC,CASSLDGGYTF
NA,few,TRBJ2-7,TRBV11-2,TGTGCCAGCAGCTTAGATGGGGTAGGGACGGGATCCTACGAGCAGTACTTC,CASSLDGVGTGSYEQYF
TRBD2,few,TRBJ2-7,TRBV12-3/TRBV12-4,TGTGCCAGCAGTTTATTCGGGGGGGCGGCCTACGAGCAGTACTTC,CASSLFGGAAYEQYF
TRBD1,NA,TRBJ2-1,TRBV15,TGTGCCACCAGCAGAGATACCCCGGGACAGAAGTTCTTC,CATSRDTPGQKFF
NA,NA,TRBJ2-7,TRBV5-5,TGTGCCAGCAGCGTAATTAGGCCATACGAGCAGTACTTC,CASSVIRPYEQYF
NA,NA,TRBJ2-2,TRBV4-3,TGCGCCAGCAGCCAAGATCGCGGCCGGGAGCTGTTTTTT,CASSQDRGRELFF